The 19 T cell receptor beta chains reported below all come from one sample, sequenced in a study of blood T cell repertoires in COVID-19. Measured with immunoSEQ multiplex PCR; TCRdb has only the in-frame clones, and not every one. This sample yields fewer than 200,000 clones, of which roughly 84% are seen a single time; 9.8% belongs to the top ten. The sequencing sample was made of peripheral blood. These receptors all come from a woman older than 75 with acute or convalescent COVID-19.

A single count supports this clone. The CDR3 nucleotides are TGTGCCAGTAAGCCCCAGGGGTACACCGGGGAGCTGTTTTTT. Its protein is CASKPQGYTGELFF. The chain carries TRBV19 and TRBJ2-2; perhaps TRBD1 as D (6 bases). The germline CDR1 and CDR2 sequences are LNHDA and SQIVND (reference sequence). Trimming took 7 bases from V and 3 from J, leaving 12 bases between them. There are 14 residues in the CDR3.

This sequence joins TRBV2 and TRBJ1-2; 12 nucleotides match TRBD1. Per the germline V gene, CDR1 is SNHLY and CDR2 is FYNNEI. With 6 bases clipped from V and 8 bases from J, the junction kept 1 base outside the gene matches. There are 12 residues in the CDR3. The CDR3: CASRGQGAGYTF. The CDR3 nucleotides are TGTGCCAGCAGGGGACAGGGGGCAGGCTACACCTTC.

The chain joins TRBV6-5 to TRBJ2-1; D is ambiguous. Germline V gene data show CDR1 as MNHEY and CDR2 as SVGAGI. V lost 5 bases, J lost 7 bases, and 18 bases lay in between. The CDR3 totals 15 residues. The CDR3 region has the DNA TGTGCCAGCAGTACCCCGCTGGGCCTCTGGAATGAGCAGTTCTTC. It is translated as CASSTPLGLWNEQFF.

This sequence joins TRBV5-4 and TRBJ2-3, with 8 nucleotides matching TRBD2. Losses at the gene ends were 4 bases for V and 4 bases for J; bases not matched to a gene: 11. Germline CDR1 and CDR2: SGHNT and YYREEE (reference sequence). This CDR3 comprises 16 residues. In DNA form, the CDR3 reads TGTGCCAGCAGCCTGAAAGCGGGAGTTAGGGCAGATACGCAGTATTTT. Translating it yields CASSLKAGVRADTQYF.

The rearrangement uses TRBV6-5 and TRBJ2-2; weak D call: TRBD1 (6 bases). Trimming left V 6 bases short and J 0 bases short, with 11 bases between. CDR3 length: 15 residues. Germline V gives CDR1 MNHEY, CDR2 SVGAGI. CDR3 in DNA: TGTGCCAGCAGACCCGGGACAACGAACACCGGGGAGCTGTTTTTT. It codes for CASRPGTTNTGELFF.

This clone has only a few counts. This chain connects TRBV7-2 to TRBJ2-1; D gene ambiguous. CDR1 is SGHTA and CDR2 is FQGNSA in the germline V gene. The CDR3 runs 16 residues. Trimming left V 5 bases short and J 0 bases short, with 14 bases between. The CDR3 here is CASSRTADSSYNEQFF. The CDR3 DNA sequence: TGTGCCAGCAGCCGTACGGCGGATAGCTCCTACAATGAGCAGTTCTTC.

The rearrangement joins TRBV6-5 to TRBJ2-5; TRBD1 might be the D (6 bases). This CDR3 region has 14 residues. The germline V gene encodes CDR1 MNHEY and CDR2 SVGAGI. With 2 bases removed from V and 4 bases from J, the gap between germline ends came to 11 bases. Here the CDR3 reads CASSYTAGVETQYF. The CDR3 DNA reads TGTGCCAGCAGTTACACCGCAGGGGTAGAGACCCAGTACTTC.

The chain has TRBV9 and TRBJ2-7; 7 positions agree with TRBD2. The V and J ends lost 3 bases and 1 base, in that order; junction bases with no gene match: 10. The CDR3 spans 16 residues. CDR1 and CDR2 from the germline V gene are SGDLS and YYNGEE. Here the CDR3 reads CASSDDLAANSYEQYF. CDR3 bases: TGTGCCAGCAGCGACGATCTAGCGGCCAATTCCTACGAGCAGTACTTC.

This clone has just one count. This chain joins TRBV15 and TRBJ2-2, with 9 nucleotides matching TRBD1. Germline values: CDR1 LNHNV, CDR2 YYDKDF (reference sequence). CDR3 length: 18 amino acids. With V trimmed by 3 bases and J by 3 bases, 11 bases remained unmatched. CDR3 residues: CATSSPPPGQGDTGELFF. In DNA form, the CDR3 reads TGTGCCACCAGCAGTCCACCCCCGGGACAGGGCGACACCGGGGAGCTGTTTTTT. The full variable domain, rest sourced from reference TRBV15 and TRBJ2-2, is DAMVIQNPRYQVTQFGKPVTLSCSQTLNHNVMYWYQQKSSQAPKLLFHYYDKDFNNEADTPDNFQSRRPNTSFCFLDIRSPGLGDTAMYLCATSSPPPGQGDTGELFFGEGSRLTVL.

The chain links TRBV20-1 to TRBJ2-7, with 11 bases lining up with TRBD2. The germline V gene has CDR1 DFQATT and CDR2 SNEGSKA (reference sequence). The J segment lost 5 bases and the V segment lost 3 bases, leaving 6 bases of the junction unmatched. This CDR3 comprises 14 residues. CDR3: CSASTSGSSDEQYF. The CDR3 DNA reads TGCAGTGCTAGTACTAGCGGGAGTTCCGACGAGCAGTACTTC.

The chain carries TRBV11-2 and TRBJ1-4, with TRBD1 as a possible D gene (6 bases). V lost 4 bases and J 5 bases, leaving 11 bases between the germline ends. CDR3 length: 14 amino acids. Germline V lookup: CDR1 SGHAT, CDR2 FQNNGV. This CDR3 reads CASSSDSRNEKLFF. In nucleotides, the CDR3 is TGTGCCAGCAGCTCGGACAGCCGAAATGAAAAACTGTTTTTT.

Concerning this clone: Other DNA sequences in the same sample also yield this CDR3. The J gene is TRBJ2-7, the V gene TRBV29-1; the match to TRBD1 covers 7 bases. The CDR3 length is 13 residues. Trimming took 1 base from V and 4 from J; bases not matched to a gene: 4. Germline CDR1 SQVTM, CDR2 ANQGSEA. CDR3 in amino acids: CSVEGDSSYEQYF. The DNA for the CDR3 is TGCAGCGTTGAAGGGGACAGCTCGTACGAGCAGTACTTC.

This clone occurred a few times. V gene TRBV5-6 combines with J gene TRBJ1-1, with unresolved D. The V end lost 7 bases, the J end lost 1 base, and 11 bases lay between the germline ends. Germline CDR1 and CDR2: SGHDT and YYEEEE. CDR3 length equals 13 residues. Written as DNA, the CDR3 is TGTGCCAGCCGTCCCGGGTGGAACACTGAAGCTTTCTTT. The encoded protein is CASRPGWNTEAFF.

The V call is TRBV5-6, the J call TRBJ1-4; TRBD1 matches 7 bases. V lost 4 bases and J lost 5; bases outside the gene matches: 8. The germline CDR1 and CDR2 sequences are SGHDT and YYEEEE. The CDR3 extends over 15 amino acids. In nucleotides, the CDR3 is TGTGCCAGCAGCATACCGGGACAGAAAAATGAAAAACTGTTTTTT. Translating gives CASSIPGQKNEKLFF.

The CDR3 region has the DNA TGTGCCAGCAGCCCTGGCGGAGCTATGAACACTGAAGCTTTCTTT. Translation: CASSPGGAMNTEAFF. The rearrangement uses TRBV7-9 and TRBJ1-1; D unresolved. The germline V gene encodes CDR1 SEHNR and CDR2 FQNEAQ (reference sequence). The V and J ends lost 5 bases and 0 bases respectively, with 13 bases between them. The CDR3 covers 15 residues.

The chain links TRBV2 to TRBJ1-5; 9 bases fit TRBD1. CDR1 is SNHLY and CDR2 is FYNNEI in the germline V gene. The trim removed 11 bases at V and 5 bases at J, leaving 7 bases unmatched. The CDR3 runs 13 residues. CDR3 protein: CASGQGLHQPQHF. CDR3 DNA: TGTGCCTCAGGACAGGGGTTGCATCAGCCCCAGCATTTT.

This clone was recorded once. This chain connects TRBV5-6 to TRBJ1-1, with D uncertain. The CDR3 is made up of 14 amino acids. V was pared by 0 bases and J by 2 bases, with 8 bases between. CDR1 is SGHDT, CDR2 YYEEEE, per germline. CDR3 coding DNA: TGTGCCAGCAGCTTGGCCACATCCAACACTGAAGCTTTCTTT. The encoded protein is CASSLATSNTEAFF. Variable domain in full (rest from reference TRBV5-6 and TRBJ1-1): DAGVTQSPTHLIKTRGQQVTLRCSPKSGHDTVSWYQQALGQGPQFIFQYYEEEERQRGNFPDRFSGHQFPNYSSELNVNALLLGDSALYLCASSLATSNTEAFFGQGTRLTVV.

This chain joins TRBV9 and TRBJ1-6, with unresolved D. Trimming took 4 bases from V and 6 from J, leaving 8 bases between them. CDR1 SGDLS and CDR2 YYNGEE come from the germline V gene. This CDR3 has 13 amino acids. The CDR3 protein is CASSPRGNSPLHF. In nucleotides, the CDR3 is TGTGCCAGCAGCCCCCGGGGTAATTCACCCCTCCACTTT.

This rearrangement joins TRBV5-4 to TRBJ1-2, with 7 positions matching TRBD1. The ends lost 4 bases at V and 4 bases at J; junction bases unmatched: 7. This CDR3 spans 14 amino acids. Germline CDR1 and CDR2: SGHNT and YYREEE (reference sequence). The CDR3, as DNA: TGTGCCAGCAGCCACTCGGGACAGATCTATGGCTACACCTTC. Translation gives CASSHSGQIYGYTF.